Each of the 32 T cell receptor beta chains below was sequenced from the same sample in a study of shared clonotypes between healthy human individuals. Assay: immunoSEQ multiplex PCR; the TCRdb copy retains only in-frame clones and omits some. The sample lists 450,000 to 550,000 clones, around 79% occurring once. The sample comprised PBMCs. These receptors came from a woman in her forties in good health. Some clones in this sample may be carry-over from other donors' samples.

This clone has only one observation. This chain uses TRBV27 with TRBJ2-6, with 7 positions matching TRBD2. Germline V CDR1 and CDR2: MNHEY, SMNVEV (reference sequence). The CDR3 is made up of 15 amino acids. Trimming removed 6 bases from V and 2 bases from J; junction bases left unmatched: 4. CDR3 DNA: TGTGCCAGCAGCCCACGGGGGGCTGGGGCCAACGTCCTGACTTTC. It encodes CASSPRGAGANVLTF. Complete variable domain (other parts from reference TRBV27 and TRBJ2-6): EAQVTQNPRYLITVTGKKLTVTCSQNMNHEYMSWYRQDPGLGLRQIYYSMNVEVTDKGDVPEGYKVSRKEKRNFPLILESPSPNQTSLYFCASSPRGAGANVLTFGAGSRLTVL.

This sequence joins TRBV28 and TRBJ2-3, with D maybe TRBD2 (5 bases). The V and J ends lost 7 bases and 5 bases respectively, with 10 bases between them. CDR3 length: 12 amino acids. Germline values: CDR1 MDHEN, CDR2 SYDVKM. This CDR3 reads CASTLEGDTQYF. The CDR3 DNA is TGTGCCAGCACCCTCGAGGGAGATACGCAGTATTTT.

CDR3 region: CASSLGRTSVADTQYF. CDR3 coding DNA: TGTGCCAGCAGCTTAGGACGGACTAGCGTGGCAGATACGCAGTATTTT. The genes are TRBV7-3 and TRBJ2-3, with 9 bases identical to TRBD2. Trimming removed 2 bases from V and 4 bases from J; junction bases left unmatched: 7. This CDR3 comprises 16 residues. Germline CDR1 and CDR2: SGHTA and FQGTGA.

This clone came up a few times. CDR3 protein: CASRRKANYGYTF. The CDR3 DNA reads TGTGCCAGCAGAAGGAAAGCTAACTATGGCTACACCTTC. The genes are TRBV7-2 and TRBJ1-2; D unresolved. V was cut by 6 bases and J by 0 bases, with 8 bases left in between. The CDR3 has 13 amino acids. CDR1 SGHTA and CDR2 FQGNSA come from the germline V gene.

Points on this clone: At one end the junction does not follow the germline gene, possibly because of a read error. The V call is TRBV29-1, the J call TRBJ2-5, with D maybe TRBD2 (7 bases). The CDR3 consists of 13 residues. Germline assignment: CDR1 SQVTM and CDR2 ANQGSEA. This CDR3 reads CSVGGGRAEIQYF. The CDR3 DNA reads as TGCAGCGTTGGAGGGGGGAGGGCGGAGATCCAGTACTTC.

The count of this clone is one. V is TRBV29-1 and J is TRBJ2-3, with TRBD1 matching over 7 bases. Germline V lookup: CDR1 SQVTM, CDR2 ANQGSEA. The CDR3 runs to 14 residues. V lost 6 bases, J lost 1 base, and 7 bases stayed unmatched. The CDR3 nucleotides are TGCAGCGTCTCCGGGACAGAAGGCACAGATACGCAGTATTTT. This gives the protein CSVSGTEGTDTQYF.

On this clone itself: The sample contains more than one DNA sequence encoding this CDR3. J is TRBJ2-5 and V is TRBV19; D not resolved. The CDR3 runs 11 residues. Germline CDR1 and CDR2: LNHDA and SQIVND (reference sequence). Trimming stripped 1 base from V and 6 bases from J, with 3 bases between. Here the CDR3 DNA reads TGTGCCAGTAGTATAGGGCAGACCCAGTACTTC. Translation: CASSIGQTQYF.

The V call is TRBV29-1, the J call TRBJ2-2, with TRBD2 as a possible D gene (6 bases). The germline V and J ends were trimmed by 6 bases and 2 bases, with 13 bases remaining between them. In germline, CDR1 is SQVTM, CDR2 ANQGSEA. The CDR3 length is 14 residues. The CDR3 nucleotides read TGCAGCGTGAGGGTTAGCGGCAACACCGGGGAGCTGTTTTTT. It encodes CSVRVSGNTGELFF.

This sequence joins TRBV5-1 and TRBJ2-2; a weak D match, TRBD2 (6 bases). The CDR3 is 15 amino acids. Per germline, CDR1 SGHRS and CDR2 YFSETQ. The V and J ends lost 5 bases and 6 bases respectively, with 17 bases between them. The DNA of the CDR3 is TGCGCCAGCAGGCTCGGGGGAGAAGCCCCCGGGGAGCTGTTTTTT. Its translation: CASRLGGEAPGELFF.

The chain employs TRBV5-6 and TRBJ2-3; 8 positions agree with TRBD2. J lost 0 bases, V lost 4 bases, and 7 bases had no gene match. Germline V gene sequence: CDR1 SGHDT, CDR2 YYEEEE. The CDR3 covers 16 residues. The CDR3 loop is CASSPTERESTDTQYF. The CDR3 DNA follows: TGTGCCAGCAGCCCTACCGAGCGGGAGAGCACAGATACGCAGTATTTT.

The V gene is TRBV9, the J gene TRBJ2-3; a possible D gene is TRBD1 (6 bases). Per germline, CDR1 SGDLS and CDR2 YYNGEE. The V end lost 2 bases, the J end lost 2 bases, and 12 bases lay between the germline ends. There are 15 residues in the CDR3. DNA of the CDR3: TGTGCCAGCAGCGTTCAATGGGGGCCCACAGATACGCAGTATTTT. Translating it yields CASSVQWGPTDTQYF.

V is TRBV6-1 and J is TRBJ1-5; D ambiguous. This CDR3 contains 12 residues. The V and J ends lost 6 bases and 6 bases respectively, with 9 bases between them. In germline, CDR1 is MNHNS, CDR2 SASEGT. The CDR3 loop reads CASRQQTQPQHF. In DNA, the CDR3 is TGTGCCAGCAGACAGCAGACTCAGCCCCAGCATTTT.

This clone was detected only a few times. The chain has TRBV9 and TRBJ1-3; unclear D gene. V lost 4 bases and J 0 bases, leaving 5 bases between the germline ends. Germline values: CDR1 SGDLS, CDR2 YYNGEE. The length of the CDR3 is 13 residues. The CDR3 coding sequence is TGTGCCAGCAGCACGGCCTCTGGAAACACCATATATTTT. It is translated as CASSTASGNTIYF.

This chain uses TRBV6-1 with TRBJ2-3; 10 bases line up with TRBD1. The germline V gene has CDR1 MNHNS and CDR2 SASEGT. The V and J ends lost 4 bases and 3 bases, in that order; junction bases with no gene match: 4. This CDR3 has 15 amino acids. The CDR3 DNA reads TGTGCCAGCAGTGGTTGGACAGGGGGGACAGATACGCAGTATTTT. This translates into CASSGWTGGTDTQYF.

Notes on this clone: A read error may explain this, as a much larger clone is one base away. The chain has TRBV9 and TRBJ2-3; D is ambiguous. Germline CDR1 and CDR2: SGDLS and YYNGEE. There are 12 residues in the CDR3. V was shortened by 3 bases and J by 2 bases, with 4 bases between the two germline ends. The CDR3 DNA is TGTGCCAGCAGCGCCCTCACAGATACGCAGTATTTT. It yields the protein CASSALTDTQYF.

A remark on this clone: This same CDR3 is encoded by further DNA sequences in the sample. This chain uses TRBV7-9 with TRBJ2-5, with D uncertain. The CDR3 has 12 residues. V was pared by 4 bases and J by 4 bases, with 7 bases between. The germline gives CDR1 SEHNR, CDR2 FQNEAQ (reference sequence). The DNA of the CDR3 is TGTGCCAGCAGCTCTAGAGGAGAGACCCAGTACTTC. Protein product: CASSSRGETQYF.

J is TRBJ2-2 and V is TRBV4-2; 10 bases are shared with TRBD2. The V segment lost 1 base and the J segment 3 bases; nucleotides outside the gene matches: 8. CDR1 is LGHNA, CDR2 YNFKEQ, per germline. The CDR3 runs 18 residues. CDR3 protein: CASSQGPSGRADTGELFF. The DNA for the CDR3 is TGTGCCAGCAGCCAAGGCCCCAGCGGGAGGGCCGACACCGGGGAGCTGTTTTTT.

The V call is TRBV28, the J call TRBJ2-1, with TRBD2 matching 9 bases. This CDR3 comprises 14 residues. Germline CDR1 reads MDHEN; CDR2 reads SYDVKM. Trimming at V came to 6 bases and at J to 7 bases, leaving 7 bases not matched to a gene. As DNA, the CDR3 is TGTGCCAGCAGCGTAGCGGGGGACGGAAATGAGCAGTTCTTC. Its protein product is CASSVAGDGNEQFF.

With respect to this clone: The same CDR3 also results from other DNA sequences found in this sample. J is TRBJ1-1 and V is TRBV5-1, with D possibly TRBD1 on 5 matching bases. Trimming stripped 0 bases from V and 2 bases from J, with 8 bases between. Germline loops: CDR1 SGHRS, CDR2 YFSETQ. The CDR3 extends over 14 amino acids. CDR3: CASSLGQPNTEAFF. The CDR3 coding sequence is TGCGCCAGCAGCTTGGGACAGCCCAACACTGAAGCTTTCTTT. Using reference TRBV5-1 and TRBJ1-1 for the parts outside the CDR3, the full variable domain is KAGVTQTPRYLIKTRGQQVTLSCSPISGHRSVSWYQQTPGQGLQFLFEYFSETQRNKGNFPGRFSGRQFSNSRSEMNVSTLELGDSALYLCASSLGQPNTEAFFGQGTRLTVV.

For the CDR3, the DNA is TGTGCCAGCAGTGAACAACTAGCGGGAGCTCACGAGCAGTACTTC. Its protein is CASSEQLAGAHEQYF. The V gene is TRBV6-1, the J gene TRBJ2-7; 11 nucleotides match TRBD2. The V segment lost 2 bases and the J segment 5 bases; nucleotides outside the gene matches: 5. CDR1 and CDR2 from the germline V gene are MNHNS and SASEGT. CDR3 length: 15 amino acids.

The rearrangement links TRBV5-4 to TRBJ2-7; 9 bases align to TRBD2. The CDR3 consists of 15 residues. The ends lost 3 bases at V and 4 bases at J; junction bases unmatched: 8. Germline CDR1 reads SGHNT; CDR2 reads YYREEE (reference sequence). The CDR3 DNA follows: TGTGCCAGCAGCTCAAGCGCGGGAGGGCCGTACGAGCAGTACTTC. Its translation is CASSSSAGGPYEQYF.

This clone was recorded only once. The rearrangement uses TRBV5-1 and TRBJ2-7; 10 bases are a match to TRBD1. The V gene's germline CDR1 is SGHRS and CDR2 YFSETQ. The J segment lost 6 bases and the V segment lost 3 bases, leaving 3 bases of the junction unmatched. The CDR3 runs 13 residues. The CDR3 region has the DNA TGCGCCAGCAGCTCCGGGACAGGGGTCGAGCAGTACTTC. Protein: CASSSGTGVEQYF.

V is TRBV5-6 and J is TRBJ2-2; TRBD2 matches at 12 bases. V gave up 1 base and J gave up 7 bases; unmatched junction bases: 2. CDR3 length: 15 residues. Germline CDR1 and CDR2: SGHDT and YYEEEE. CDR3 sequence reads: CASSLRLAGVGELFF. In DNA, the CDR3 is TGTGCCAGCAGCTTGCGACTAGCGGGAGTCGGGGAGCTGTTTTTT.

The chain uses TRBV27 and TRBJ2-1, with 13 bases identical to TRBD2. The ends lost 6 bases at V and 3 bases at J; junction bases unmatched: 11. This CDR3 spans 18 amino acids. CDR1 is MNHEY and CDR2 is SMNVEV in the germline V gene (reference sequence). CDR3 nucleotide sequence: TGTGCCAGCAGAGGACTAGCGGGAGAAACCTACATCTACAATGAGCAGTTCTTC. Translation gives CASRGLAGETYIYNEQFF.

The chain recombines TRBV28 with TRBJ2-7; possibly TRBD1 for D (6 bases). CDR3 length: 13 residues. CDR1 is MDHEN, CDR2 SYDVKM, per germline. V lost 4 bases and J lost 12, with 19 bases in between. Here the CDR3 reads CASSSSGTTNRYF. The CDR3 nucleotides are TGTGCCAGCAGTTCCTCCGGGACAACCAATAGGTACTTC.

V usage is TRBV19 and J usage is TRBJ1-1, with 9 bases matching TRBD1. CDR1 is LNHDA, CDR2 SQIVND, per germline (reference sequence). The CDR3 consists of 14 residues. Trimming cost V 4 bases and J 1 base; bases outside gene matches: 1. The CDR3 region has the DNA TGTGCCAGTAGTAGGGACAGGGAGAACACTGAAGCTTTCTTT. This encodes CASSRDRENTEAFF.

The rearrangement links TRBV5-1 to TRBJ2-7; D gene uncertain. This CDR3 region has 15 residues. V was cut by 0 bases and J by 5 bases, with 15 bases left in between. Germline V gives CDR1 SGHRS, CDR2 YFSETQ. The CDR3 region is CASSLGPGHLDEQYF. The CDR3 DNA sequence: TGCGCCAGCAGCTTGGGGCCCGGCCACTTGGACGAGCAGTACTTC.

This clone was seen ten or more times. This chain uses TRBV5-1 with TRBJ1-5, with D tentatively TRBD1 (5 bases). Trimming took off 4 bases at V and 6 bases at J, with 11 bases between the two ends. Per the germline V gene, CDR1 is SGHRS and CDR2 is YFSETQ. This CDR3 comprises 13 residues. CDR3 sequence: CASSRDGGQPQHF. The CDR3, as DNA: TGCGCCAGCAGCCGGGACGGGGGTCAGCCCCAGCATTTT.

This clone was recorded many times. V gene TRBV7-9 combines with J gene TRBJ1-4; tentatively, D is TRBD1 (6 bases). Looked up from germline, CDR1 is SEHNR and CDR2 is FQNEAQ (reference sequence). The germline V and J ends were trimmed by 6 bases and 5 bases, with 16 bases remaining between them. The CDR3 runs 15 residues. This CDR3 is CASRARQEANEKLFF. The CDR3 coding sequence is TGTGCCAGCAGGGCCCGACAGGAGGCAAATGAAAAACTGTTTTTT.

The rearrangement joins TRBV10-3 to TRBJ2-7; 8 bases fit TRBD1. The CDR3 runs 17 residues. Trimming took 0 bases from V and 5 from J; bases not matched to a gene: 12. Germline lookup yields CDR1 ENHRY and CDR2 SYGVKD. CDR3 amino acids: CAISESTLRTGTNEQYF. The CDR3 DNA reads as TGTGCCATCAGTGAGTCAACACTACGGACAGGGACCAACGAGCAGTACTTC.

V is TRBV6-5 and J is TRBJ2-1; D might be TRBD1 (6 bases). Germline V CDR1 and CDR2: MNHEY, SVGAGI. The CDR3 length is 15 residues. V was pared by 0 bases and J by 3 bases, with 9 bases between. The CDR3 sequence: CASSYSGQSYNEQFF. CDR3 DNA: TGTGCCAGCAGTTACTCGGGACAAAGCTACAATGAGCAGTTCTTC.

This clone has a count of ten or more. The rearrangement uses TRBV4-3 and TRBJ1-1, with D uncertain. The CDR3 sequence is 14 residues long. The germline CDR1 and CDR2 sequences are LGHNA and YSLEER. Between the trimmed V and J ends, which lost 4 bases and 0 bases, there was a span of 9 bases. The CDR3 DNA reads TGCGCCAGCAGCCCTAGTTCGATGAACACTGAAGCTTTCTTT. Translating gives CASSPSSMNTEAFF.